These 24 T cell receptor beta chains came from one sample sequenced in a study of shared clonotypes between healthy human individuals. Method: immunoSEQ multiplex PCR; TCRdb's copy keeps in-frame clones and lacks some. Of about 680,000 clones detected, around 92% appear once; the ten largest clones hold approximately 25%. Terminally differentiated effector memory CD45RA+ cells were excluded from the naive CD8 cells, which were CD45RO-negative and positively selected for CCR7. Sequences were obtained from naive CD8+ T cells sorted from blood. Receptor source: a man aged 25-45 years in good health.

The CDR3 region has the DNA TGTGCCAGCAGTCAGTCAGGGGCCCCCGGAGAGCAGTACTTC. Its translation: CASSQSGAPGEQYF. The rearrangement joins TRBV27 to TRBJ2-7, with D perhaps TRBD1 (6 bases). Germline V gene lookup returns CDR1 MNHEY and CDR2 SMNVEV (reference sequence). V dropped 5 bases and J dropped 7 bases, with 18 bases sitting between them. There are 14 residues in the CDR3.

Written as DNA, the CDR3 is TGTGCCAGCAGTTTATGGTCAGGGCGTAACTACGAGCAGTACTTC. Its protein product is CASSLWSGRNYEQYF. This chain joins TRBV27 and TRBJ2-7; possibly TRBD1 for D (5 bases). This CDR3 region has 15 residues. The V end lost 1 base, the J end lost 3 bases, and 13 bases lay between the germline ends. CDR1 MNHEY and CDR2 SMNVEV come from the germline V gene (reference sequence).

The chain uses TRBV19 and TRBJ2-7, with 9 bases identical to TRBD2. In germline, CDR1 is LNHDA, CDR2 SQIVND (reference sequence). The CDR3 has 13 residues. The trim removed 6 bases at V and 2 bases at J, leaving 2 bases unmatched. The CDR3 loop is CASRASGTYEQYF. The CDR3 DNA sequence: TGTGCCAGTAGAGCTAGCGGGACCTACGAGCAGTACTTC.

This chain links TRBV21-1 with TRBJ2-6; no check of the table's D call, TRBD2, against the DNA was made. TRBV21-1 is annotated as a pseudogene. This CDR3 has 18 residues. DNA of the CDR3: TGTGCCAGCAGCGGGAGGGCGGGTCCAAGCTCTGGGGCCAACGTCCTGACTTTC. As protein: CASSGRAGPSSGANVLTF.

V gene TRBV29-1 combines with J gene TRBJ2-1; 9 bases align to TRBD2. CDR3 size: 14 residues. Germline CDR1 reads SQVTM; CDR2 reads ANQGSEA. V shed 7 bases and J 2 bases; nucleotides not matched to a gene: 6. This CDR3 reads CSALSGGPYNEQFF. For the CDR3, the DNA is TGCAGCGCATTAAGCGGGGGGCCCTACAATGAGCAGTTCTTC.

This clone was picked up one time. CDR3 region: CASSIGVNYEQYF. CDR3 nucleotides: TGTGCCAGCAGTATTGGAGTTAACTACGAGCAGTACTTC. This chain links TRBV6-5 with TRBJ2-7; D uncertain. There are 13 residues in the CDR3. Looked up from germline, CDR1 is MNHEY and CDR2 is SVGAGI. Trimming took off 5 bases at V and 3 bases at J, with 11 bases between the two ends.

V is TRBV18 and J is TRBJ2-5; D uncertain. Per germline, CDR1 KGHSH and CDR2 LQKENI. The V end was cut by 5 bases, the J end by 5 bases, with 12 bases between. The CDR3 loop spans 13 amino acids. CDR3 protein: CASSDTLDETQYF. The CDR3 DNA sequence: TGTGCCAGCTCAGACACCCTGGACGAGACCCAGTACTTC.

The chain has TRBV10-2 and TRBJ1-5; D is undetermined. The CDR3 loop spans 16 amino acids. The V end lost 4 bases, the J end lost 3 bases, and 16 bases lay between the germline ends. Germline assignment: CDR1 WSHSY and CDR2 SAAADI. The CDR3 nucleotides read TGCGCCAGCAGTGGTGGGCGCGGCCGATTCAATCAGCCCCAGCATTTT. Protein: CASSGGRGRFNQPQHF.

About this clone: Germline is not matched at one junction end, which may reflect a read error. This chain connects TRBV5-6 to TRBJ2-7; tentatively, D is TRBD1 (6 bases). The CDR3 runs to 12 residues. Per germline, CDR1 SGHDT and CDR2 YYEEEE. CDR3 nucleotides: TGTGCCACCGAAAGTGAAACCGGGACATCCGACTTC. The encoded protein is CATESETGTSDF.

This chain uses TRBV29-1 with TRBJ1-1, with 8 nucleotides matching TRBD1. Per the germline V gene, CDR1 is SQVTM and CDR2 is ANQGSEA. V lost 7 bases, J lost 4 bases, and 5 bases stayed unmatched. The length of the CDR3 is 12 residues. In DNA form, the CDR3 reads TGCAGCGCGTTCAGGGGGCCCACTGAAGCTTTCTTT. Translated, it gives CSAFRGPTEAFF.

The chain has TRBV6-5 and TRBJ1-1; a weak D match, TRBD1 (6 bases). There are 14 residues in the CDR3. Germline V gene data show CDR1 as MNHEY and CDR2 as SVGAGI. V lost 7 bases and J 4 bases, leaving 16 bases between the germline ends. CDR3 nucleotide sequence: TGTGCCAGCATACCGCGGGGGGCGACCACTGAAGCTTTCTTT. Translating gives CASIPRGATTEAFF.

The J gene is TRBJ1-5, the V gene TRBV7-2; 10 bases are a match to TRBD1. The V gene end was trimmed by 4 bases and the J gene end by 3 bases; junction bases not matched to a gene: 6. The CDR3 spans 16 residues. Germline CDR1 reads SGHTA; CDR2 reads FQGNSA. CDR3 amino acids: CASSWPGQGINQPQHF. DNA for the CDR3: TGTGCCAGCAGCTGGCCGGGACAGGGGATCAATCAGCCCCAGCATTTT.

The chain has TRBV6-5 and TRBJ2-7; D might be TRBD1 or TRBD2, each matching 6 bases. The CDR3 is made up of 13 amino acids. Germline CDR1 and CDR2: MNHEY and SVGAGI. The germline V and J ends were trimmed by 6 bases and 5 bases, with 14 bases remaining between them. This chain's CDR3 is CASSPGAGHEQYF. Here the CDR3 DNA reads TGTGCCAGCAGCCCGGGGGCTGGCCACGAGCAGTACTTC.

The chain recombines TRBV4-1 with TRBJ1-1; D is unclear. Germline V gene data show CDR1 as MGHRA and CDR2 as YSYEKL. The V end was cut by 4 bases, the J end by 3 bases, with 9 bases between. The CDR3 extends over 13 amino acids. The CDR3, as DNA: TGCGCCAGCAGCCTAGGACCGGACACTGAAGCTTTCTTT. Amino acid sequence: CASSLGPDTEAFF.

The chain uses TRBV27 and TRBJ2-7, with 9 bases aligning to TRBD1. Germline CDR1 reads MNHEY; CDR2 reads SMNVEV (reference sequence). The CDR3 has 15 residues. V shed 7 bases and J 5 bases; nucleotides not matched to a gene: 12. CDR3 sequence (DNA): TGTGCCAGCACCACCGGGACAGGGCTTATCCACGAGCAGTACTTC. Translating it yields CASTTGTGLIHEQYF.

The V and J genes are TRBV27 and TRBJ1-2, with D maybe TRBD1 (5 bases). This CDR3 spans 15 amino acids. The germline gives CDR1 MNHEY, CDR2 SMNVEV (reference sequence). Between the trimmed V and J ends, which lost 5 bases and 1 base, there was a span of 14 bases. The CDR3 sequence is CASSPFGGFNYGYTF. CDR3 bases: TGTGCCAGCAGTCCATTTGGGGGATTTAACTATGGCTACACCTTC.

This chain links TRBV6-6 with TRBJ2-7; D is possibly TRBD2 (5 bases). The CDR3 is made up of 13 amino acids. Trimming took 2 bases from V and 7 from J, leaving 12 bases between them. Germline V gene lookup returns CDR1 MNHNY and CDR2 SVGAGI (reference sequence). The CDR3 bases are TGTGCCAGCAGTTACGTCGCGGGTAGGGAGCAGTACTTC. This gives the protein CASSYVAGREQYF.

The rearrangement uses TRBV27 and TRBJ2-2; the match to TRBD1 covers 10 bases. V shed 4 bases, J shed 7 bases, and the junction held 12 bases outside the gene matches. The CDR3 runs 17 residues. Germline values: CDR1 MNHEY, CDR2 SMNVEV (reference sequence). This CDR3 is CASSSLLTGGLIGELFF. CDR3 bases: TGTGCCAGCAGTTCCCTCTTGACAGGGGGCTTGATCGGGGAGCTGTTTTTT.

A few counts support this clone. The gene calls are TRBV27 and TRBJ2-3; D uncertain. The CDR3 length is 15 residues. V lost 1 base and J lost 2, with 10 bases in between. Germline V gene data show CDR1 as MNHEY and CDR2 as SMNVEV (reference sequence). The CDR3 DNA is TGTGCCAGCAGTTTATATGTCCAACTCACAGATACGCAGTATTTT. Amino acid sequence: CASSLYVQLTDTQYF.

The chain joins TRBV7-9 to TRBJ2-7; D remains unclear. Germline lookup yields CDR1 SEHNR and CDR2 FQNEAQ (reference sequence). Trimming took 0 bases from V and 5 from J, leaving 11 bases between them. The length of the CDR3 is 14 residues. As DNA, the CDR3 is TGTGCCAGCAGCTTAGCGCCTGAACGGGACGAGCAGTACTTC. This sequence encodes CASSLAPERDEQYF.

This clone was observed a single time. The V and J genes are TRBV28 and TRBJ2-5; 7 nucleotides agree with TRBD1. The germline V gene encodes CDR1 MDHEN and CDR2 SYDVKM. This CDR3 has 14 residues. The ends lost 5 bases at V and 4 bases at J; junction bases unmatched: 7. This chain's CDR3 is CASSRLTGVETQYF. The CDR3 region has the DNA TGTGCCAGCAGTCGACTTACAGGGGTAGAGACCCAGTACTTC.

The chain combines TRBV5-6 with TRBJ2-7; D unclear. The CDR3 spans 13 residues. The germline V and J ends were trimmed by 3 bases and 0 bases, with 7 bases remaining between them. The germline V gene encodes CDR1 SGHDT and CDR2 YYEEEE. The CDR3 nucleotides are TGTGCCAGCAGCTATGGGGACTCCTACGAGCAGTACTTC. Translation gives CASSYGDSYEQYF. The full variable domain, in which reference TRBV5-6 and TRBJ2-7 provide the parts outside the CDR3, is DAGVTQSPTHLIKTRGQQVTLRCSPKSGHDTVSWYQQALGQGPQFIFQYYEEEERQRGNFPDRFSGHQFPNYSSELNVNALLLGDSALYLCASSYGDSYEQYFGPGTRLTVT.

The chain recombines TRBV6-5 with TRBJ2-1, with D possibly being TRBD2 (6 bases). Germline V lookup: CDR1 MNHEY, CDR2 SVGAGI. The CDR3 runs 15 residues. Trimming left V 0 bases short and J 7 bases short, with 13 bases between. CDR3 in DNA: TGTGCCAGCAGTTACTCGGCGGCAGGGAGGAATGAGCAGTTCTTC. It specifies CASSYSAAGRNEQFF.

The gene calls are TRBV13 and TRBJ2-3; D uncertain. The length of the CDR3 is 14 residues. From germline, CDR1 is PRHDT and CDR2 FYEKMQ (reference sequence). With 4 bases removed from V and 4 bases from J, the gap between germline ends came to 12 bases. The CDR3 region is CASSSDHYADTQYF. In nucleotides, the CDR3 is TGTGCCAGCAGCTCTGACCACTACGCAGATACGCAGTATTTT. Full variable domain (rest looked up from reference TRBV13 and TRBJ2-3): AAGVIQSPRHLIKEKRETATLKCYPIPRHDTVYWYQQGPGQDPQFLISFYEKMQSDKGSIPDRFSAQQFSDYHSELNMSSLELGDSALYFCASSSDHYADTQYFGPGTRLTVL.